This T cell receptor (beta chain) came from a study of cytomegalovirus exposure and HLA in healthy donors (TCRdb year 2017). As for the study more broadly: An earlier analysis of approximately 590 of the donors reported 250 to 300 Gb of sequence data and 117 million unique TCR beta sequences from about 200 million T cells. An early release that covered roughly 600 HLA-typed donors contained approximately 300 gigabases of sequencing data and tens of millions of unique TCR sequences. The genetic ancestry cluster associated with self-reported Caucasian donors included about four fifths of the 300 to 400 genotyped donors. The study aimed to test whether signatures of past pathogen exposure could be identified by cataloging public T cell receptors. The T cell repertoires of 550 to 850 subjects were profiled by immunosequencing and related to cytomegalovirus serostatus. In addition to the first cohort of 500 to 850 subjects, a separate validation cohort of 120 different subjects was used. High-throughput TCR immunosequencing, statistical association of individual TCRs with disease status, and machine learning were combined to predict cytomegalovirus infection status. In a later analysis, previously published TCR beta repertoires from fewer than 750 donors were re-analyzed and high-resolution HLA genotyping was added so that TCR occurrence patterns could be studied. Rather than drawing on any new phenotypic data, the later analysis identified candidate immune exposures from TCR beta sequences and the way those sequences occurred across donors. In an earlier analysis of about 590 of the donors, high-throughput TCR beta sequencing was used to judge whether each TCR beta V gene segment behaved as functional or pseudogenic. Donor age, sex, ethnicity and CMV serostatus were compiled together with the repertoire data. A later genetic analysis took genome-wide SNP genotypes for about 60% of the roughly 670 donors and used that subset as a discovery cohort. All discovery cohort repertoires had been generated on a single sequencing platform. HLA typing covered class I and class II loci at four-digit resolution. Typing coverage differed by locus: A, B, C, DRB1 and DQB1 were typed in roughly 629-640 donors, DQA1 in 500 to 550, DPA1 in around 580, and DPB1 in approximately 450. About five DR-DQ haplotypes were treated as single units for association and clustering because of strong linkage in the cohort. Among 300 to 500 genotyped donors of the cohort, an average of around 250,000 unique TCR beta nucleotide sequences was sequenced per donor, of which about 19% were non-productive. Overall study results and their limits: Linkage disequilibrium might explain the correlated functional status among segregating V segments, but an unknown experimental factor could not be excluded. A later genetic analysis associated a missense DCLRE1C variant with V-gene and J-gene trimming of TCR beta chains, and an independent cohort replicated the association. In a later analysis, several top co-occurrence clusters were reported to appear linked to parvovirus B19, influenza, CMV and Epstein-Barr virus. According to the authors, the approach could potentially be generalized to other disease states and immunological phenotypes. In both the original and validation cohorts, the classifier was reported to diagnose cytomegalovirus status with high specificity and sensitivity. Most TCR sequences were seen in very few donors, while some public TCRs were found in many individuals. Because counts were too low, seventeen rarely observed V segments, including chromosome 9 orphons, were left out of the earlier analysis of approximately 580 of the donors. A total of 150 to 200 TCR beta chains were listed by the study as associated with cytomegalovirus. A further reported finding was that TCR beta sequences accurately predicted the HLA-A and HLA-B alleles for most subjects in the first cohort. Because HLA typing was unavailable for some donors at each locus, only the typed subset was used in association tests. In a later analysis, about 16,000 TCR beta sequences were associated with specific HLA alleles at a false discovery rate of 0.05. In vitro tests confirmed that three of the cytomegalovirus-associated TCR beta chains recognize cytomegalovirus antigens. According to a later analysis, most CMV-associated TCR beta chains appeared to be HLA-restricted, and the HLA associations seemed to be driven largely by CMV exposure. In a later analysis, HLA-associated TCR beta chains showed more clonal expansion and lower generation probabilities than non-associated chains that were equally common. Broadly in line with IMGT annotations, most TCR beta V segments showed up in productive rearrangements about 90% or about 30% of the time in an earlier analysis of approximately 640 of the donors. Compared with the roughly 720-donor mean, donors in an Asian-associated ancestry cluster had fewer N-insertions in productive TCRs, according to a later genetic analysis. In a later analysis, TCR association rates were found to vary across HLA loci, with the most associated TCRs seen for DRB1 alleles and the fewest for HLA-C alleles. Some IMGT-functional V segments, including TRBV6-2 and TRBV6-3, could not be distinguished by the 87-base-pair reads and were therefore excluded. For the cohort, immune exposure information was limited to CMV serostatus. When HLA alleles, especially DR and DQ, strongly co-occurred, TCR associations were difficult to assign to individual alleles. The presence/absence analyses assumed that sequencing depth was roughly uniform across donors, and that assumption may not be true. The sequencing pipeline was judged likely to have produced a cluster of highly shared sequence variants as a technical artifact. The cohort was sequenced for TCR beta chains only, and without alpha or paired-chain data the features that could be detected were limited.

Library preparation was by the immunoSEQ multiplex PCR assay. A mixture of 60 forward primers for TCR Vbeta segments and 13 reverse primers for TCR Jbeta segments was used in the multiplex PCR. A multiplex PCR assay on genomic DNA amplified the CDR3 region of rearranged TCR beta genes. Amplified TCR beta libraries were sequenced as 87-base-pair reads on the Illumina HiSeq System. Concerning the study's data processing: In a later analysis, roughly 80 million unique TCR beta chains were counted across the 650 to 750 repertoires, and approximately 9.9 million of these chains were shared by at least two donors. Raw reads were error-corrected and collapsed into unique sequences with a nearest-neighbor algorithm that merged closely related sequences to remove PCR and sequencing errors. CDR3 sequences were aligned to IMGT reference sequences to assign V, D and J gene segments. Each retained sequence needed at least a six-nucleotide match to both a V gene segment and a J gene segment. A rearrangement was called productive if the CDR3 had no stop codons and remained in frame with V and J, and every other rearrangement was called non-productive. Following IMGT convention, CDR3 was defined as the stretch from the second conserved V-encoded cysteine up to the conserved J-encoded phenylalanine. Sequences without an unambiguous match to a single V gene segment were excluded from the earlier analysis of about 640 of the donors. In an earlier analysis of around 600 of the donors, V segments were called functional above 56.7% productive rearrangements and were called segregating when the between-donor standard deviation exceeded 5%. A statistical classification framework was built to diagnose cytomegalovirus status from the catalog of TCR beta chain sequences. In a later analysis, TCR nucleotide sequences were compared against IMGT/GENE-DB human TR gene sequences so that V and J genes could be assigned. A later analysis assigned CDR3 sequences and most-parsimonious VDJ recombination scenarios with the TCRdist pipeline. In a later analysis, each TCR beta chain was defined by its CDR3 amino acid sequence together with its V-gene family, and reads without a unique V-gene family were excluded. In a later analysis, several hundred highly shared, low-generation-probability nucleotide sequences were removed to address suspected cross-contamination and a sequencing artifact. In a later analysis, a clonal expansion index for each public chain was calculated from normalized within-repertoire ranks of inferred template counts. A later analysis computed generation probabilities with a VDJ recombination model fitted to out-of-frame rearrangements, and checked the results against IGoR. Hypergeometric tests were used in a later analysis to score TCR-TCR, TCR-HLA and TCR-CMV co-occurrence, with a repertoire-size bias correction applied to the TCR pairs. To estimate false discovery rates, a later analysis permuted the HLA or CMV assignments 20 times. In a later analysis, co-occurring TCRs were grouped using DBSCAN, with TCRdist sequence similarity added in when clustering inside HLA-allele-positive subsets. Repertoires with fewer than 30,000 or more than 120,000 public chains, plus five repertoires with anomalous nucleotide sharing, were excluded from co-occurrence clustering. Sourced from immuneACCESS, this table was stored by TCRdb with only in-frame sequences that have V and J called. A share of the clones is absent; for the studies checked, an unresolved V gene accounts for under half, and the remainder has no known explanation. V and J calls and clone size are those listed in that table; D and trimming were worked out from the DNA. The sample table records some 140,000 clones; 79% of these occur just once. About 1% of the sample belongs to the ten largest clones.

On this clone: Its antigen specificity is not known. One base away there is no much larger clone; base qualities are not given.

The cohort comprised 670 or so healthy bone marrow donors. All cohort members were sampled while nominally healthy, although unrecorded immune exposures were likely present. The donor tested CMV seronegative, placing the donor among the 350 or so seronegative members of the cohort. A peripheral blood sample was provided by each donor, and peripheral blood mononuclear cells were used for TCR beta sequencing. Genomic DNA was extracted from the blood cell samples with the Qiagen DNeasy Blood Extraction Kit. Looking up the germline V gene yields CDR1 LGHNT and CDR2 FRNRAP. The CDR3 runs 19 amino acids, cysteine and phenylalanine included. Here the CDR3 DNA is all that survives: 57 bases in frame from base 1. V is cut back by 0 bases and J by 0 bases, with 10 bases in the junction unmatched.

Rearrangement joined TRBV12-5 to TRBJ1-3; 8 junctional bases match TRBD1. The source material was PBMCs. The sequence was obtained from a man between 18 and 35 years old in good health and CMV-seronegative. The CDR3 in this case is CASGLVPTGGLHSGNTIYF. DNA sequence: TGTGCTAGTGGTTTGGTCCCAACAGGGGGATTACACTCTGGAAACACCATATATTTT.